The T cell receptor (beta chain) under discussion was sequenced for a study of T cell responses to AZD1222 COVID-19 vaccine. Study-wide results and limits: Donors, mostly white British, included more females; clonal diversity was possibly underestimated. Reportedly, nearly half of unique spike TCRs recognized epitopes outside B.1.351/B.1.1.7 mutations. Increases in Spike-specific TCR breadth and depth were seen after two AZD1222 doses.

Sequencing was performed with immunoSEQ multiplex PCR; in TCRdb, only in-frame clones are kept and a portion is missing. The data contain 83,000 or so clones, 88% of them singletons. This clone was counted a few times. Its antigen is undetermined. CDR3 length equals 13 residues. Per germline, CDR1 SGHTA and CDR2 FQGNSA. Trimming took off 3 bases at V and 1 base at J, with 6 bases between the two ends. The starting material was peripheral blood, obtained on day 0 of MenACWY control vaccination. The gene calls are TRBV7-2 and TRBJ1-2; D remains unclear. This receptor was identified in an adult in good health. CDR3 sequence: CASSFDVNYGYTF. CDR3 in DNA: TGTGCCAGCAGCTTTGATGTTAACTATGGCTACACCTTC.